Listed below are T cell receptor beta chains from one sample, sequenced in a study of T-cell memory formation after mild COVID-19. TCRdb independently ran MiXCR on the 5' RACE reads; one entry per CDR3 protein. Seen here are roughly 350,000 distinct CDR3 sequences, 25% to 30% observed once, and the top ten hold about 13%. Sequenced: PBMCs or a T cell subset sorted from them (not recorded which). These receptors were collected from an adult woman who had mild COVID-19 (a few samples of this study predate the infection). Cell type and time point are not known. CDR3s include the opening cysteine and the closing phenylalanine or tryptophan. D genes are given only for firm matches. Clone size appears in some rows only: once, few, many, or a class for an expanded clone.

CDR3nt: TGCAGTGCTACTCGACGGGGAGGGGCCTACGAGCAGTACTTC; CDR3aa: CSATRRGGAYEQYF; j_gene: TRBJ2-7; v_gene: TRBV20-1; abundance: .; d_gene: TRBD2
CDR3nt: TGTGCCAGCAGTGGGGGACTAGCCCCCACCACAGATACGCAGTATTTT; CDR3aa: CASSGGLAPTTDTQYF; j_gene: TRBJ2-3; v_gene: TRBV12-3/TRBV12-4; abundance: few; d_gene: TRBD2
CDR3nt: TGTGCCAGCAGTTTCCTCGGACGGAGATACGAGCAGTACTTC; CDR3aa: CASSFLGRRYEQYF; j_gene: TRBJ2-7; v_gene: TRBV6-2/TRBV6-3; abundance: few; d_gene: .
CDR3nt: TGTGCCAGTAGTATAGGCGGCCTGAACACTGAAGCTTTCTTT; CDR3aa: CASSIGGLNTEAFF; j_gene: TRBJ1-1; v_gene: TRBV19; abundance: .; d_gene: .
CDR3nt: TGCGCCAGCAGCCGCACTAGCGGGGCTCAAACTTCCTACAATGAGCAGTTCTTC; CDR3aa: CASSRTSGAQTSYNEQFF; j_gene: TRBJ2-1; v_gene: TRBV4-3; abundance: .; d_gene: TRBD2
CDR3nt: TGTGCCTGGATTGTCGGGATGTATGAGCAGTTCTTC; CDR3aa: CAWIVGMYEQFF; j_gene: TRBJ2-1; v_gene: TRBV30; abundance: few; d_gene: .
CDR3nt: TGTGCCAGCAGCTCTAGACTAGCGGGGGCCTACAATGAGCAGTTCTTC; CDR3aa: CASSSRLAGAYNEQFF; j_gene: TRBJ2-1; v_gene: TRBV7-2; abundance: few; d_gene: TRBD2
CDR3nt: TGTGCCAGCAGTTTAGGTGGGGGGCCTTGGGATGAGCAGTTCTTC; CDR3aa: CASSLGGGPWDEQFF; j_gene: TRBJ2-1; v_gene: TRBV28; abundance: .; d_gene: .
CDR3nt: TGTGCCAGCAGTCAATACAGGGGCGGGTCTGAAGCTTTCTTT; CDR3aa: CASSQYRGGSEAFF; j_gene: TRBJ1-1; v_gene: TRBV27; abundance: .; d_gene: TRBD1
CDR3nt: TGTGCCAGCAGTTTCCCCGGACAGGCCGCCTACGAGCAGTACTTC; CDR3aa: CASSFPGQAAYEQYF; j_gene: TRBJ2-7; v_gene: TRBV12-3/TRBV12-4; abundance: few; d_gene: TRBD1
CDR3nt: TGCAGCGTCCCTAATCTCTATGGCTACACCTTC; CDR3aa: CSVPNLYGYTF; j_gene: TRBJ1-2; v_gene: TRBV29-1; abundance: few; d_gene: .
CDR3nt: TGTGCCAGCAGAAAAGACAGGAACACTGAAGCTTTCTTT; CDR3aa: CASRKDRNTEAFF; j_gene: TRBJ1-1; v_gene: TRBV7-3; abundance: few; d_gene: .
CDR3nt: TGTGCCACCAGCAGTGGTGTCGCGAAAAACATTCAGTACTTC; CDR3aa: CATSSGVAKNIQYF; j_gene: TRBJ2-4; v_gene: TRBV15; abundance: few; d_gene: .
CDR3nt: TGTGCCAGCAGCTTCTATGAGGGGACACTAGGCTCTGCCTACGAGCAGTACTTC; CDR3aa: CASSFYEGTLGSAYEQYF; j_gene: TRBJ2-7; v_gene: TRBV7-9; abundance: few; d_gene: .
CDR3nt: TGTGCCACCCGCGCAGGGGGCGACTATGGCTACACCTTC; CDR3aa: CATRAGGDYGYTF; j_gene: TRBJ1-2; v_gene: TRBV24-1; abundance: few; d_gene: TRBD1
CDR3nt: TGTGCCAGCAGCTTAACTCCGGGACTAGACGAGACCCAGTACTTC; CDR3aa: CASSLTPGLDETQYF; j_gene: TRBJ2-5; v_gene: TRBV7-2; abundance: .; d_gene: TRBD2
CDR3nt: TGTGCCAGCAGCCAGCTAGCGGGAGATACGCAGTATTTT; CDR3aa: CASSQLAGDTQYF; j_gene: TRBJ2-3; v_gene: TRBV14; abundance: .; d_gene: TRBD2
CDR3nt: TGTGCCACCAGTGATTTGCAAGCGGGGGGAAATGAGCAGTTCTTC; CDR3aa: CATSDLQAGGNEQFF; j_gene: TRBJ2-1; v_gene: TRBV24-1; abundance: few; d_gene: TRBD2
CDR3nt: TGTGCCAGCCGGATCGGTGGGACTGCTTCTGGAAACACCATATATTTT; CDR3aa: CASRIGGTASGNTIYF; j_gene: TRBJ1-3; v_gene: TRBV7-3; abundance: .; d_gene: .
CDR3nt: TGCGCCAGCAGCCCCCCCGAGGGAGGGGAGCAGTACTTC; CDR3aa: CASSPPEGGEQYF; j_gene: TRBJ2-7; v_gene: TRBV5-1; abundance: .; d_gene: TRBD2
CDR3nt: TGCGCCAGCAGCTTGGCAGCAGGGGGAGGTGGCTACACCTTC; CDR3aa: CASSLAAGGGGYTF; j_gene: TRBJ1-2; v_gene: TRBV5-1; abundance: few; d_gene: TRBD1
CDR3nt: TGTGCCAGCAGCTTAACGGGAGACAGAAGCACTGAAGCTTTCTTT; CDR3aa: CASSLTGDRSTEAFF; j_gene: TRBJ1-1; v_gene: TRBV7-3; abundance: few; d_gene: .
CDR3nt: TGTGCCAGCAGCCCGGCGGGACAGGGGTTCTATGGCTACACCTTC; CDR3aa: CASSPAGQGFYGYTF; j_gene: TRBJ1-2; v_gene: TRBV7-9; abundance: few; d_gene: TRBD1
CDR3nt: TGTGCCAGCAGCTCGCGCTCCTACAATGAGCAGTTCTTC; CDR3aa: CASSSRSYNEQFF; j_gene: TRBJ2-1; v_gene: TRBV7-9; abundance: .; d_gene: .
CDR3nt: TGTGCCAGCAGGTTTGAGAGGGGAGCAACTGGAAACACCATATATTTT; CDR3aa: CASRFERGATGNTIYF; j_gene: TRBJ1-3; v_gene: TRBV11-2; abundance: .; d_gene: .
CDR3nt: TGTGCCAGCAGCTTAATGGGAACAGGGGCTGGAAACACCATATATTTT; CDR3aa: CASSLMGTGAGNTIYF; j_gene: TRBJ1-3; v_gene: TRBV7-9; abundance: .; d_gene: TRBD1
CDR3nt: TGTGCCAGCAGTCTCCGGGGGCGGTATGGCTACACCTTC; CDR3aa: CASSLRGRYGYTF; j_gene: TRBJ1-2; v_gene: TRBV12-3/TRBV12-4; abundance: .; d_gene: .
CDR3nt: TGTGCCAGCAGCCCTCACAGGGGACCAACCAAAAACATTCAGTACTTC; CDR3aa: CASSPHRGPTKNIQYF; j_gene: TRBJ2-4; v_gene: TRBV7-9; abundance: few; d_gene: TRBD1
CDR3nt: TGTGCCAGCAGTTCAGATACAGGGTACACTGAAGCTTTCTTT; CDR3aa: CASSSDTGYTEAFF; j_gene: TRBJ1-1; v_gene: TRBV12-3/TRBV12-4; abundance: .; d_gene: .
CDR3nt: TGTGCCAGCACCTGGGTTCGCACTAGCGGGAGTACTACCTACAATGAGCAGTTCTTC; CDR3aa: CASTWVRTSGSTTYNEQFF; j_gene: TRBJ2-1; v_gene: TRBV7-9; abundance: few; d_gene: TRBD2
CDR3nt: TGCGCCAGCAGCTTAACGACAGGGGGCGGGAACATTCAGTACTTC; CDR3aa: CASSLTTGGGNIQYF; j_gene: TRBJ2-4; v_gene: TRBV5-1; abundance: .; d_gene: TRBD1
CDR3nt: TGTGCCAGCAGATCCGGAGGCACAGATACGCAGTATTTT; CDR3aa: CASRSGGTDTQYF; j_gene: TRBJ2-3; v_gene: TRBV25-1; abundance: few; d_gene: .
CDR3nt: TGTGCCAGCAGCTTAGGACAGGGGGACTCTGGAAACACCATATATTTT; CDR3aa: CASSLGQGDSGNTIYF; j_gene: TRBJ1-3; v_gene: TRBV11-3; abundance: .; d_gene: TRBD1
CDR3nt: TGTGCCAGCAGTCCTCCGGGACTAGCGGACCCGATGGAGTTCTTC; CDR3aa: CASSPPGLADPMEFF; j_gene: TRBJ2-1; v_gene: TRBV12-3/TRBV12-4; abundance: .; d_gene: TRBD2
CDR3nt: TGTGCCAGCAGTAAAAGGCCCTTCTACTACGAGCAGTACTTC; CDR3aa: CASSKRPFYYEQYF; j_gene: TRBJ2-7; v_gene: TRBV12-3/TRBV12-4; abundance: .; d_gene: .
CDR3nt: TGTGCCAGCAGCTTGACCCTGGGGACCCAGTACTTC; CDR3aa: CASSLTLGTQYF; j_gene: TRBJ2-5; v_gene: TRBV7-2; abundance: .; d_gene: .
CDR3nt: TGCGCCAGCAGGAATTACCGGGACAGGGGGCGGTGGAGCGGCTACACCTTC; CDR3aa: CASRNYRDRGRWSGYTF; j_gene: TRBJ1-2; v_gene: TRBV5-1; abundance: .; d_gene: TRBD1
CDR3nt: TGTGCCAGCGCAGCAGCAGATACGCAGTATTTT; CDR3aa: CASAAADTQYF; j_gene: TRBJ2-3; v_gene: TRBV7-2; abundance: .; d_gene: .
CDR3nt: TGTGCCAGCAGCAGACAACAGGGGTGGGGCACTGAAGCTTTCTTT; CDR3aa: CASSRQQGWGTEAFF; j_gene: TRBJ1-1; v_gene: TRBV7-2; abundance: .; d_gene: TRBD1
CDR3nt: TGTGCCAGCAGTTACGACAGCACAGATACGCAGTATTTT; CDR3aa: CASSYDSTDTQYF; j_gene: TRBJ2-3; v_gene: TRBV6-2/TRBV6-3; abundance: .; d_gene: .
CDR3nt: TGTGCCATCAGAGGCGGGAACACCGGGGAGCTGTTTTTT; CDR3aa: CAIRGGNTGELFF; j_gene: TRBJ2-2; v_gene: TRBV10-3; abundance: .; d_gene: .
CDR3nt: TGTGCCAGCAGCTATCGGGACCAAGGAGCAGATACGCAGTATTTT; CDR3aa: CASSYRDQGADTQYF; j_gene: TRBJ2-3; v_gene: TRBV11-1; abundance: .; d_gene: .
CDR3nt: TGCGCCAGCAGCCGTGCTAACAGGGGGTCCTACAATGAGCAGTTCTTC; CDR3aa: CASSRANRGSYNEQFF; j_gene: TRBJ2-1; v_gene: TRBV5-1; abundance: few; d_gene: TRBD1
CDR3nt: TGTGCCAGCAGTAAACCCGGGATCTCGTACCAAGAGACCCAGTACTTC; CDR3aa: CASSKPGISYQETQYF; j_gene: TRBJ2-5; v_gene: TRBV12-3/TRBV12-4; abundance: .; d_gene: .